These 31 T cell receptor beta chains came from one sample sequenced in a study of CD8 T cells in Susac syndrome. RNA amounts of roughly 0.5 to 1 ug underwent reverse transcription with random hexamers. One entry per CDR3 protein results from TCRdb running MiXCR on the immunoSEQ multiplex PCR reads. The table records about 140,000 distinct CDR3 sequences, about 93% of them present only once. Sequenced material: CD8+ T cells from PBMCs. All receptors derive from a human donor in good health.

The rearrangement joins TRBV20-1 to TRBJ1-1; a weak D match, TRBD1 (5 bases). The CDR3 runs to 12 residues. Trimming took off 3 bases at V and 5 bases at J, with 10 bases between the two ends. The V gene's germline CDR1 is DFQATT and CDR2 SNEGSKA (reference sequence). CDR3 amino acids: CSASVRETEAFF. The CDR3 nucleotides are TGCAGTGCTAGTGTCAGGGAAACTGAAGCTTTCTTT.

V usage is TRBV27 and J usage is TRBJ2-7; possibly TRBD1 or TRBD2 for D (6 bases each). Germline CDR1 is MNHEY and CDR2 is SMNVEV (reference sequence). The V and J ends lost 3 bases and 2 bases respectively, with 11 bases between them. The CDR3 runs 14 residues. CDR3 residues: CASSFRGLTYEQYF. DNA of the CDR3: TGTGCCAGCAGTTTCAGGGGACTTACCTACGAGCAGTACTTC.

The chain employs TRBV7-9 and TRBJ2-7, with 11 bases aligning to TRBD2. Germline V CDR1 and CDR2: SEHNR, FQNEAQ (reference sequence). After removal of 5 bases from V and 3 bases from J, the junction contained 15 bases not matched to a gene. This CDR3 spans 18 amino acids. CDR3 sequence: CASSQGLADLPLNYEQYF. The CDR3 DNA reads TGTGCCAGCAGCCAGGGACTAGCGGACTTACCCCTCAACTACGAGCAGTACTTC.

This rearrangement joins TRBV27 to TRBJ2-7, with D possibly being TRBD2 (6 bases). The V end lost 3 bases, the J end lost 2 bases, and 17 bases lay between the germline ends. The CDR3 is 16 residues long. The germline gives CDR1 MNHEY, CDR2 SMNVEV (reference sequence). In nucleotides, the CDR3 is TGTGCCAGCAGTTTGGAGGGGAATCTGGCTACCTACGAGCAGTACTTC. Translating it yields CASSLEGNLATYEQYF.

V and J are TRBV12-5 and TRBJ2-2; D is undetermined. CDR1 is LGHNT, CDR2 FRNRAP, per germline. This CDR3 is built from 11 residues. Trimming stripped 3 bases from V and 8 bases from J, with 4 bases between. The CDR3 bases are TGTGCTAGTGGTTTTGCAGGGGAGCTGTTTTTT. Its protein product is CASGFAGELFF. The full variable domain, rest sourced from reference TRBV12-5 and TRBJ2-2, is DARVTQTPRHKVTEMGQEVTMRCQPILGHNTVFWYRQTMMQGLELLAYFRNRAPLDDSGMPKDRFSAEMPDATLATLKIQPSEPRDSAVYFCASGFAGELFFGEGSRLTVL.

This rearrangement joins TRBV30 to TRBJ2-1; possible D gene TRBD1, 6 bases. Germline assignment: CDR1 GTSNPN and CDR2 SVGIG (reference sequence). Trimming cost V 8 bases and J 5 bases, with 10 bases left between them. The CDR3 extends over 11 amino acids. CDR3 sequence reads: CASKGDNEQFF. CDR3 DNA: TGTGCCAGCAAGGGGGACAATGAGCAGTTCTTC.

This chain links TRBV25-1 with TRBJ1-1, with 10 bases aligning to TRBD1. CDR1 and CDR2 (germline): MGHDK, SYGVNS. This CDR3 region has 15 residues. V lost 3 bases and J lost 1; bases outside the gene matches: 2. In DNA form, the CDR3 reads TGTGCCAGCAGTGACCGGGACAGGGGGAACACTGAAGCTTTCTTT. Translated, it gives CASSDRDRGNTEAFF.

In its sample, this clonotype was seen a few times. One end of the junction varies from germline; a read error may be responsible. The CDR3 bases are TGTGCCAGTAGTTCGGGGTTATACAATGAGCAGTTCTTC. Residues: CASSSGLYNEQFF. The chain recombines TRBV27 with TRBJ2-1; D possibly corresponds to TRBD2 (5 bases). CDR3 length: 13 amino acids. From germline, CDR1 is MNHEY and CDR2 SMNVEV (reference sequence).

The V gene is TRBV6-2 or TRBV6-3, the J gene TRBJ2-1; TRBD2 matches 8 bases. The CDR3 has 17 residues. V gave up 6 bases and J gave up 1 base; unmatched junction bases: 11. Germline V lookup: CDR1 MNHEY, CDR2 SVGEGT. The CDR3 reads CASRALRAGGSYNEQFF. CDR3 nucleotide sequence: TGTGCCAGCAGAGCCCTCCGGGCGGGAGGTTCCTACAATGAGCAGTTCTTC.

The chain links TRBV9 to TRBJ2-7; 9 bases are shared with TRBD2. Germline lookup yields CDR1 SGDLS and CDR2 YYNGEE. The J segment lost 4 bases and the V segment lost 0 bases, leaving 8 bases of the junction unmatched. The CDR3 totals 16 residues. The DNA of the CDR3 is TGTGCCAGCAGCGTAGCTCCCGCGGGAGGGGGGTACGAGCAGTACTTC. This codes for CASSVAPAGGGYEQYF.

This clonotype has more than one count but fewer than ten. The V and J genes are TRBV7-9 and TRBJ2-1, with D hard to call. In germline, CDR1 is SEHNR, CDR2 FQNEAQ (reference sequence). The CDR3 totals 13 residues. V was trimmed by 3 bases and J by 3 bases, leaving 6 bases between them. The CDR3 DNA sequence: TGTGCCAGCAGCTTGGCAGACTACAATGAGCAGTTCTTC. Translating gives CASSLADYNEQFF.

This chain connects TRBV27 to TRBJ2-5; a possible D gene is TRBD2 (6 bases). The CDR3 totals 13 residues. Germline CDR1 is MNHEY and CDR2 is SMNVEV (reference sequence). Trimming took off 5 bases at V and 4 bases at J, with 11 bases between the two ends. CDR3: CASSPGSVETQYF. In nucleotides, the CDR3 is TGTGCCAGCAGTCCCGGGAGTGTAGAGACCCAGTACTTC.

J is TRBJ2-1 and V is TRBV12-3 or TRBV12-4; 8 bases line up with TRBD1. J lost 3 bases, V lost 6 bases, and 4 bases had no gene match. CDR3 length: 14 amino acids. The CDR3 sequence: CASRGQEIYNEQFF. The CDR3 nucleotides read TGTGCCAGCAGGGGACAGGAAATCTACAATGAGCAGTTCTTC.

The chain links TRBV9 to TRBJ1-2; D is perhaps TRBD1 (6 bases). The CDR3 extends over 15 amino acids. With 2 bases removed from V and 4 bases from J, the gap between germline ends came to 15 bases. Germline lookup yields CDR1 SGDLS and CDR2 YYNGEE. This chain's CDR3 is CASSVGTGWSYGYTF. In nucleotides, the CDR3 is TGTGCCAGCAGCGTTGGAACAGGGTGGAGCTATGGCTACACCTTC.

This chain uses TRBV11-1 with TRBJ2-2; maybe TRBD2 (7 bases). V lost 0 bases, J lost 4 bases, and 9 bases lay in between. Germline CDR1 SGHAT, CDR2 FQDESV (reference sequence). The CDR3 spans 15 residues. Here the CDR3 reads CASSLAGGGTGELFF. CDR3 in DNA: TGTGCCAGCAGCTTAGCGGGAGGGGGCACCGGGGAGCTGTTTTTT.

The chain joins TRBV25-1 to TRBJ1-2; TRBD1 matches at 9 bases. The CDR3 covers 18 residues. Germline trimming cut 3 bases from V and 2 bases from J; bases unmatched to any gene: 13. Germline V gives CDR1 MGHDK, CDR2 SYGVNS. The CDR3 sequence: CASSEALLEQGANYGYTF. In DNA form, the CDR3 reads TGTGCCAGCAGTGAGGCGTTGTTGGAACAGGGGGCGAACTATGGCTACACCTTC.

The V call is TRBV3-1, the J call TRBJ2-2; D is possibly TRBD2 (5 bases). CDR1 and CDR2 (germline): LGHDT, YNNKEL (reference sequence). This CDR3 has 16 amino acids. V shed 0 bases and J shed 2 bases, with 10 bases lying between them. The CDR3 DNA reads as TGTGCCAGCAGCCAAGAGGTAGCGCCTAACACCGGGGAGCTGTTTTTT. Its protein product is CASSQEVAPNTGELFF.

The genes are TRBV29-1 and TRBJ1-2, with D perhaps TRBD1 (5 bases). The CDR3 is 9 residues long. The germline V gene has CDR1 SQVTM and CDR2 ANQGSEA. V lost 7 bases and J lost 14, with 14 bases in between. CDR3 bases: TGCAGCGCCGGCGGGGGACGAACCTTC. Amino acid sequence: CSAGGGRTF.

This chain connects TRBV27 to TRBJ1-2; 7 positions match TRBD1. The length of the CDR3 is 17 residues. Germline loops: CDR1 MNHEY, CDR2 SMNVEV (reference sequence). With 5 bases clipped from V and 8 bases from J, the junction kept 20 bases outside the gene matches. CDR3 bases: TGTGCCAGCAGTGAACGTCCAGGGACAGCCCAAGGGGCCGGCTACACCTTC. It codes for CASSERPGTAQGAGYTF.

V usage is TRBV12-3 or TRBV12-4 and J usage is TRBJ2-3, with 7 bases that match TRBD2. V was clipped by 8 bases and J by 2 bases; unmatched bases: 13. The CDR3 totals 16 residues. DNA of the CDR3: TGTGCCAGCTCTACCCCGGGGACTACCAACACAGATACGCAGTATTTT. This codes for CASSTPGTTNTDTQYF.

The CDR3 protein is CASSLSGQPLTYEQYF. The CDR3, as DNA: TGTGCCAGCAGTTTATCGGGACAACCTCTTACCTACGAGCAGTACTTC. The rearrangement links TRBV27 to TRBJ2-7, with D perhaps TRBD1 (6 bases). Trimming removed 0 bases at V and 2 bases at J, with 14 bases between. The CDR3 length is 16 residues. Germline CDR1 and CDR2: MNHEY and SMNVEV (reference sequence).

The genes are TRBV30 and TRBJ2-7, with a weak D call TRBD1 (6 bases). There are 16 residues in the CDR3. Between the trimmed V and J ends, which lost 2 bases and 0 bases, there was a span of 17 bases. Germline V gene lookup returns CDR1 GTSNPN and CDR2 SVGIG (reference sequence). The CDR3 loop is CAWSPGTQIYSYEQYF. Here the CDR3 DNA reads TGTGCCTGGAGTCCCGGGACACAGATTTACTCCTACGAGCAGTACTTC.

The chain's CDR3 is CASSIVGRNYEQYF. For the CDR3, the DNA is TGTGCCAGTAGTATAGTGGGGCGGAACTACGAGCAGTACTTC. The chain combines TRBV19 with TRBJ2-7; a possible D gene is TRBD1 (5 bases). V lost 1 base and J 3 bases, leaving 10 bases between the germline ends. The CDR3 has 14 amino acids. CDR1 is LNHDA, CDR2 SQIVND, per germline (reference sequence).

The gene calls are TRBV19 and TRBJ2-1; 9 bases agree with TRBD2. V trimming: 3 bases; J trimming: 7 bases; junction bases outside the gene matches: 7. CDR1 is LNHDA, CDR2 SQIVND, per germline (reference sequence). The CDR3 runs to 15 residues. The CDR3 spells CASSIRGGRVNEQFF. The CDR3 DNA sequence: TGTGCCAGTAGTATCAGGGGCGGGAGGGTGAATGAGCAGTTCTTC.

The chain combines TRBV20-1 with TRBJ1-3, with D possibly being TRBD1 (5 bases). The CDR3 loop spans 16 amino acids. Germline CDR1 DFQATT, CDR2 SNEGSKA (reference sequence). Trimming took off 1 base at V and 9 bases at J, with 22 bases between the two ends. The CDR3 DNA reads as TGCAGTGCTAGAGCCGCTGACAGTCCACCTGCGGGCACCATATATTTT. Translation: CSARAADSPPAGTIYF.

The chain is built from TRBV3-1 and TRBJ2-1, with TRBD2 matching 10 bases. The CDR3 has 15 residues. The germline gives CDR1 LGHDT, CDR2 YNNKEL (reference sequence). V gave up 1 base and J gave up 8 bases; unmatched junction bases: 5. Here the CDR3 reads CASSQVLAGVDEQFF. The CDR3 DNA reads as TGTGCCAGCAGCCAAGTTCTAGCGGGAGTGGATGAGCAGTTCTTC.

The rearrangement uses TRBV6-5 and TRBJ2-2; D is possibly TRBD2 (5 bases). This CDR3 spans 13 amino acids. Trimming shortened V by 6 bases and J by 7 bases, and 12 bases separated the two germline ends. Germline-derived CDR1 and CDR2 are MNHEY and SVGAGI. The CDR3 sequence: CASRAGVYGELFF. The CDR3 nucleotides are TGTGCCAGCAGGGCCGGGGTTTACGGGGAGCTGTTTTTT.

The chain employs TRBV29-1 and TRBJ2-5; 7 nucleotides agree with TRBD2. Germline V gene sequence: CDR1 SQVTM, CDR2 ANQGSEA. V dropped 2 bases and J dropped 5; count of bases not matched to a gene: 8. The CDR3 loop spans 14 amino acids. CDR3 sequence reads: CSVESTSGTETQYF. The CDR3 nucleotides are TGCAGCGTTGAAAGTACCAGCGGGACGGAGACCCAGTACTTC.

The J gene is TRBJ2-7, the V gene TRBV7-2; 8 nucleotides match TRBD2. CDR1 is SGHTA, CDR2 FQGNSA, per germline. The CDR3 loop spans 14 amino acids. Trimming removed 3 bases from V and 2 bases from J; junction bases left unmatched: 3. This CDR3 is CASSFSGGAYEQYF. The CDR3 DNA sequence: TGTGCCAGCAGCTTCTCCGGGGGGGCCTACGAGCAGTACTTC.

The genes are TRBV7-9 and TRBJ2-7; D call uncertain. The V end was cut by 8 bases, the J end by 4 bases, with 12 bases between. Per germline, CDR1 SEHNR and CDR2 FQNEAQ (reference sequence). The CDR3 runs to 12 residues. The CDR3 loop is CASRSPPYEQYF. DNA of the CDR3: TGTGCCAGCCGATCACCCCCTTACGAGCAGTACTTC.

This chain joins TRBV7-9 and TRBJ2-4; 8 bases fit TRBD1. The CDR3 spans 18 residues. Germline V gene data show CDR1 as SEHNR and CDR2 as FQNEAQ (reference sequence). V shed 8 bases and J 2 bases; nucleotides not matched to a gene: 17. The CDR3 loop is CASGQSAGGVGSKNIQYF. The CDR3 DNA sequence: TGTGCCAGCGGACAATCGGCAGGGGGCGTCGGGTCCAAAAACATTCAGTACTTC.